Shown below are 29 T cell receptor beta chains from a single sample sequenced in a study of T cells in Graves' hyperthyroidism and ophthalmopathy. Amplified regions were TCR beta CDR3 sequences from RNA transcripts. A set of HTBI primers served as the primers for a first-round RT-PCR of the TCR CDR3. TCRdb redid the calling of the multiplex PCR reads with MiXCR, one entry per CDR3 protein. In the table there are hundreds of thousands of distinct CDR3 sequences, about 20% of which are singletons. Sequenced: blood. These receptors were collected from a man aged 35 to 55 with Graves' ophthalmopathy.

This clonotype came up many times. The rearrangement joins TRBV5-1 to TRBJ1-1; 7 bases line up with TRBD1. The CDR3 has 15 residues. V dropped 4 bases and J dropped 2; count of bases not matched to a gene: 8. Germline V lookup: CDR1 SGHRS, CDR2 YFSETQ. CDR3 nucleotides: TGCGCCAGCAGCCCGAGGACAGGTACAAACACTGAAGCTTTCTTT. Its protein is CASSPRTGTNTEAFF.

J is TRBJ1-1 and V is TRBV19; D uncertain. The CDR3 covers 14 residues. V was cut by 5 bases and J by 0 bases, with 10 bases left in between. CDR1 and CDR2 from the germline V gene are LNHDA and SQIVND (reference sequence). The CDR3 region is CASSPAGVNTEAFF. The CDR3 DNA reads TGTGCCAGTAGTCCCGCAGGAGTGAACACTGAAGCTTTCTTT.

The gene calls are TRBV5-1 and TRBJ1-6; possibly TRBD1 for D (6 bases). CDR1 and CDR2 (germline): SGHRS, YFSETQ. There are 16 residues in the CDR3. The germline V and J ends were trimmed by 0 bases and 9 bases, with 16 bases remaining between them. The CDR3 reads CASSLAGQPSGSPLHF. The CDR3 coding sequence is TGCGCCAGCAGCTTGGCAGGACAGCCTTCGGGTTCACCCCTCCACTTT.

The V gene is TRBV6-2 or TRBV6-3, the J gene TRBJ2-1; 11 nucleotides agree with TRBD2. J was trimmed by 11 bases and V by 5 bases; bases with no gene match: 11. CDR3 size: 15 residues. Per germline, CDR1 MNHEY and CDR2 SVGEGT. CDR3 nucleotides: TGTGCCAGCAGTCACCTAGCGGGAGGCGCCCCCAAGCAGTTCTTC. Translated: CASSHLAGGAPKQFF.

The chain combines TRBV20-1 with TRBJ2-1, with TRBD2 identical over 8 bases. Germline V gives CDR1 DFQATT, CDR2 SNEGSKA (reference sequence). The CDR3 length is 15 residues. The ends lost 4 bases at V and 2 bases at J; junction bases unmatched: 7. Here the CDR3 reads CSATPSGRTYNEQFF. CDR3 DNA: TGCAGTGCTACACCCAGCGGGAGAACCTACAATGAGCAGTTCTTC.

This clonotype has at least ten counts. The chain joins TRBV15 to TRBJ2-1, with D maybe TRBD2 (7 bases). The V end was cut by 3 bases, the J end by 2 bases, with 14 bases between. From germline, CDR1 is LNHNV and CDR2 YYDKDF (reference sequence). This CDR3 comprises 16 residues. For the CDR3, the DNA is TGTGCCACCAGCAGGCTTGGGGAGGGGGCCTACAATGAGCAGTTCTTC. Its translation is CATSRLGEGAYNEQFF.

The chain has TRBV18 and TRBJ1-1, with TRBD1 matching 10 bases. Germline V gene lookup returns CDR1 KGHSH and CDR2 LQKENI. Losses at the gene ends were 0 bases for V and 3 bases for J; bases not matched to a gene: 7. CDR3 length: 17 residues. The CDR3 nucleotides read TGTGCCAGCTCACCACCCGGGACAGGGGTCGCGTACACTGAAGCTTTCTTT. Residues: CASSPPGTGVAYTEAFF.

The table lists this clonotype with a few counts. This chain links TRBV7-9 with TRBJ2-2, with D possibly matching TRBD1 (6 bases). CDR3 length equals 15 residues. Per the germline V gene, CDR1 is SEHNR and CDR2 is FQNEAQ (reference sequence). V lost 10 bases to trimming and J lost 1 base, with 16 bases between them. The CDR3 loop reads CATPGKDRNTGELFF. In DNA form, the CDR3 reads TGTGCCACCCCAGGGAAGGACAGGAACACCGGGGAGCTGTTTTTT.

This clonotype was counted ten times or more. The chain joins TRBV7-2 to TRBJ2-5; perhaps D is TRBD1 or TRBD2 (7 bases each). This CDR3 has 19 residues. V lost 0 bases, J lost 5 bases, and 25 bases lay in between. Germline CDR1 is SGHTA and CDR2 is FQGNSA. CDR3: CASSLARGRGRLITETQYF. The CDR3 DNA is TGTGCCAGCAGCTTAGCGAGGGGGAGGGGGCGTTTGATCACGGAGACCCAGTACTTC.

Turning to this clonotype: A junction end diverges from the germline sequence, so it may reflect a read error. This sequence joins TRBV6-5 and TRBJ2-7; D is uncertain. This CDR3 region has 14 residues. CDR1 is MNHEY, CDR2 SVGAGI, per germline. The CDR3 region is CVSSYELATYEQYF. The CDR3 region has the DNA TGTGTCAGCAGTTACGAACTTGCAACCTACGAGCAGTACTTC.

This clonotype has just a few counts. The gene calls are TRBV20-1 and TRBJ1-1; D call uncertain. The CDR3 runs 15 residues. V lost 0 bases and J 6 bases, leaving 17 bases between the germline ends. Looked up from germline, CDR1 is DFQATT and CDR2 is SNEGSKA (reference sequence). CDR3 amino acids: CSARDRDRSWSEAFF. The CDR3 DNA sequence: TGCAGTGCTAGAGATCGCGACCGGTCATGGTCTGAAGCTTTCTTT.

This clonotype was detected only a few times. The V gene is TRBV6-1, the J gene TRBJ2-1, with 9 bases identical to TRBD2. Trimming cost V 5 bases and J 7 bases; bases outside gene matches: 6. The CDR3 runs 14 residues. Germline V gives CDR1 MNHNS, CDR2 SASEGT. The CDR3, as DNA: TGTGCCAGCAGTTACGCGGGAGGGGTAAATGAGCAGTTCTTC. It is translated as CASSYAGGVNEQFF.

This clonotype has at least ten counts. The V gene is TRBV28, the J gene TRBJ2-7, with D possibly matching TRBD1 (6 bases). Germline CDR1 MDHEN, CDR2 SYDVKM. The CDR3 spans 12 residues. Trimming took 3 bases from V and 6 from J, leaving 9 bases between them. The CDR3 reads CASSLLRGEQYF. The CDR3, as DNA: TGTGCCAGCAGTTTGCTCAGGGGCGAGCAGTACTTC.

Concerning this clonotype: A read error may explain this, as a much larger clone is one base away. This chain joins TRBV5-1 and TRBJ2-1, with 7 bases that match TRBD2. Germline V gives CDR1 SGHRS, CDR2 YFSETQ. This CDR3 region has 17 residues. The V segment lost 3 bases and the J segment 6 bases; nucleotides outside the gene matches: 15. CDR3 in amino acids: CASSSGDYPPLGNEQFF. The CDR3, as DNA: TGCGCCAGCAGCTCGGGGGACTACCCTCCACTGGGCAATGAGCAGTTCTTC.

The V call is TRBV6-1, the J call TRBJ2-2; D unresolved. This CDR3 has 15 amino acids. Germline V CDR1 and CDR2: MNHNS, SASEGT. Trimming removed 7 bases at V and 2 bases at J, with 14 bases between. The CDR3 DNA is TGTGCCAGCACCAATGGTCCCAGCAACACCGGGGAGCTGTTTTTT. Translation: CASTNGPSNTGELFF.

The rearrangement uses TRBV7-9 and TRBJ1-1; 10 nucleotides match TRBD1. This CDR3 has 14 residues. Looked up from germline, CDR1 is SEHNR and CDR2 is FQNEAQ (reference sequence). V lost 5 bases, J lost 7 bases, and 7 bases stayed unmatched. The CDR3 region has the DNA TGTGCCAGCAGCGCACGACAGGGGGCTGGTGAAGCTTTCTTT. Translating gives CASSARQGAGEAFF.

The CDR3 bases are TGTGCCAGCAGCTCGAGGGGGTGGAGAGAGACCCAGTACTTC. Residues: CASSSRGWRETQYF. The chain couples TRBV5-4 to TRBJ2-5; tentatively, D is TRBD1 (6 bases). This CDR3 has 14 residues. The germline V gene encodes CDR1 SGHNT and CDR2 YYREEE (reference sequence). Trimming removed 3 bases from V and 4 bases from J, with 13 bases in between.

This clonotype was picked up many times. The V call is TRBV30, the J call TRBJ1-5; D is uncertain. This CDR3 is built from 14 residues. Trimming removed 1 base at V and 1 base at J, with 8 bases between. Germline lookup yields CDR1 GTSNPN and CDR2 SVGIG (reference sequence). CDR3 bases: TGTGCCTGGAGTGCATCCGGGAGCAATCAGCCCCAGCATTTT. Amino acids: CAWSASGSNQPQHF.

The genes are TRBV5-1 and TRBJ2-3; 9 bases line up with TRBD2. The length of the CDR3 is 15 residues. The germline V gene encodes CDR1 SGHRS and CDR2 YFSETQ. The V and J ends lost 5 bases and 2 bases, in that order; junction bases with no gene match: 6. The CDR3 nucleotides are TGCGCCAGCAGTTTTTCTAGCGGGAACACAGATACGCAGTATTTT. Translating it yields CASSFSSGNTDTQYF.

The genes are TRBV12-3 or TRBV12-4 and TRBJ2-2, with 14 bases lining up with TRBD2. The CDR3 consists of 18 residues. The V gene end was trimmed by 5 bases and the J gene end by 4 bases; junction bases not matched to a gene: 9. The DNA of the CDR3 is TGTGCCAGCAGTCCCCGGACTAGCGGGGGGCCTAGCACCGGGGAGCTGTTTTTT. Amino acids: CASSPRTSGGPSTGELFF.

There are many counts of this clonotype. The chain uses TRBV18 and TRBJ1-5, with D tentatively TRBD1 (5 bases). V lost 8 bases and J 6 bases, leaving 14 bases between the germline ends. The CDR3 spans 13 residues. The germline V gene encodes CDR1 KGHSH and CDR2 LQKENI. The CDR3 DNA follows: TGTGCCAGCAGTCCCCCCGGGGGTCAGCCCCAGCATTTT. Translation gives CASSPPGGQPQHF.

The chain is built from TRBV24-1 and TRBJ2-2, with 7 bases fitting TRBD1. J lost 3 bases, V lost 2 bases, and 2 bases had no gene match. There are 15 residues in the CDR3. CDR1 KGHDR and CDR2 SFDVKD come from the germline V gene. The DNA for the CDR3 is TGTGCCACCAGTGATTACAGGGGACACACCGGGGAGCTGTTTTTT. Protein sequence: CATSDYRGHTGELFF.

This clonotype was detected many times. The genes are TRBV3-1 and TRBJ2-7; the D gene is possibly TRBD1 (5 bases). This CDR3 region has 16 residues. Germline CDR1 LGHDT, CDR2 YNNKEL (reference sequence). The V and J ends lost 0 bases and 3 bases respectively, with 15 bases between them. CDR3 in DNA: TGTGCCAGCAGCCAAGATCTAGGGGCCCGCCGCTACGAGCAGTACTTC. As protein: CASSQDLGARRYEQYF.

The chain is built from TRBV6-1 and TRBJ2-7; a possible D gene is TRBD1 (6 bases). V shed 4 bases and J shed 0 bases, with 10 bases lying between them. This CDR3 contains 14 residues. Germline CDR1 reads MNHNS; CDR2 reads SASEGT. The CDR3 DNA is TGTGCCAGCAGTGCTACAGGGAGCTCCTACGAGCAGTACTTC. Translated, it gives CASSATGSSYEQYF.

This clonotype showed up many times. The chain is built from TRBV13 and TRBJ1-6; TRBD1 agrees at 7 bases. Trimming at V came to 5 bases and at J to 5 bases, leaving 0 bases not matched to a gene. This CDR3 contains 13 residues. Germline CDR1 is PRHDT and CDR2 is FYEKMQ (reference sequence). The CDR3 DNA follows: TGTGCCAGCAGCCAGGGGGATAATTCACCCCTCCACTTT. Amino acids: CASSQGDNSPLHF.

This clonotype appeared a few times. The chain employs TRBV20-1 and TRBJ2-1; D is tentatively TRBD1 or TRBD2 (5 bases each). The CDR3 totals 15 residues. CDR1 is DFQATT, CDR2 SNEGSKA, per germline (reference sequence). V was shortened by 3 bases and J by 5 bases, with 17 bases between the two germline ends. The DNA for the CDR3 is TGCAGTGCTAGTGAACCACTAGGGGCAAACAATGAGCAGTTCTTC. Translating it yields CSASEPLGANNEQFF.

The rearrangement uses TRBV7-3 and TRBJ2-3, with no clear D. Germline values: CDR1 SGHTA, CDR2 FQGTGA. V shed 2 bases and J shed 6 bases, with 12 bases lying between them. The CDR3 length is 14 residues. Here the CDR3 reads CASSLLGGSDTQYF. DNA of the CDR3: TGTGCCAGCAGCTTATTAGGTGGCTCGGATACGCAGTATTTT.

Concerning this clonotype: An end of the junction does not agree with germline; a read error may underlie this. V gene TRBV12-3 or TRBV12-4 combines with J gene TRBJ1-1; D not certain. The CDR3 runs 16 residues. The CDR3 loop is CAGSPRTTQDGGEAFF. The DNA of the CDR3 is TGTGCCGGCAGTCCCCGGACCACTCAAGACGGCGGTGAAGCTTTCTTT.

Many counts were recorded for this clonotype. The chain combines TRBV7-9 with TRBJ2-1; D is perhaps TRBD1 (5 bases). Trimming removed 5 bases from V and 8 bases from J, with 16 bases in between. Germline-derived CDR1 and CDR2 are SEHNR and FQNEAQ (reference sequence). The CDR3 is 14 amino acids. CDR3 region: CASSPDPRVDEQFF. CDR3 nucleotide sequence: TGTGCCAGCAGCCCAGATCCCAGGGTTGATGAGCAGTTCTTC. Full variable domain (outside the CDR3, taken from reference TRBV7-9 and TRBJ2-1): DTGVSQNPRHKITKRGQNVTFRCDPISEHNRLYWYRQTLGQGPEFLTYFQNEAQLEKSRLLSDRFSAERPKGSFSTLEIQRTEQGDSAMYLCASSPDPRVDEQFFGPGTRLTVL.